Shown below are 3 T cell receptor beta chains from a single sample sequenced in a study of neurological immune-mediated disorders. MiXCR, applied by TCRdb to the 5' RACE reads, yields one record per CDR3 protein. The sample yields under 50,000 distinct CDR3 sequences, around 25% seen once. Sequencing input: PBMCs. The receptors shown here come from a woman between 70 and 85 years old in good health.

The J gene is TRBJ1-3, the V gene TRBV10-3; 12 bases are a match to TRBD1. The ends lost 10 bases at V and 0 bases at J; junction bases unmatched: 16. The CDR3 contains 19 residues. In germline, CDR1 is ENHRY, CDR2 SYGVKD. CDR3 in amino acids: CATRTRGTGGPSSGNTIYF. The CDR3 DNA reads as TGTGCCACCCGGACGAGGGGGACAGGGGGCCCGAGCTCTGGAAACACCATATATTTT.

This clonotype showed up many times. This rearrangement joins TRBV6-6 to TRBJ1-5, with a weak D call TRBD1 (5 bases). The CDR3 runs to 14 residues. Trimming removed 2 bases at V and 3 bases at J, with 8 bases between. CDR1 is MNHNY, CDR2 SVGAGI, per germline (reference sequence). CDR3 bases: TGTGCCAGCAGTTACCGACAGACCAATCAGCCCCAGCATTTT. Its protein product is CASSYRQTNQPQHF.

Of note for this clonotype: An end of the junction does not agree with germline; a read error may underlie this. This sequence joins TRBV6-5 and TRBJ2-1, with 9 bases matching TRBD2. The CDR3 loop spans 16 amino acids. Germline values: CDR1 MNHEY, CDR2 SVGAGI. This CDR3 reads CVSRTSALDSYNEQFF. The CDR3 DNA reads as TGTGTCAGCAGGACTAGCGCCTTAGACTCCTACAATGAGCAGTTCTTC.